This T cell receptor (beta chain) was retrieved from a study of cytomegalovirus exposure and HLA in healthy donors. Study-wide points: The classifier reportedly diagnosed cytomegalovirus status with high specificity and sensitivity. Data from an earlier analysis indicated that most TCR beta V segments were productive either about 90% or about 30% of the time. TRBV6-2, TRBV6-3 and some other V segments were excluded as indistinguishable.

The CDR3 spans 14 residues. CDR1 is SGHNT and CDR2 is YENEEA in the germline V gene. Primers: 60 Vbeta forward and 13 Jbeta reverse. Assay used: immunoSEQ multiplex PCR; TCRdb lists only in-frame clones, some missing. The table records tens of thousands of clones, 70% to 80% of them present only once. Healthy people donating bone marrow made up the donors. In the case of this clone: Antigen specificity is unknown. The germline gene is not matched at one end of the junction; a read error may be the cause. Additional DNA sequences in this sample encode the identical CDR3.

The chain links TRBV11-3 to TRBJ2-3; TRBD1 might be the D (7 bases). Sequencing used PBMCs. The origin of this receptor is a woman in her 30s in good health and CMV-seropositive. CDR3 loop: CASSLEGQRSAQYF. In DNA form, the CDR3 reads TGCGCCAGCAGCTTGGAGGGACAGCGGAGTGCGCAGTATTTT.